This TCR beta chain was retrieved from a study of cytomegalovirus exposure and HLA in healthy donors. General observations from the study: Altogether, 164 TCR beta chains were recorded as cytomegalovirus-associated. Relative to the roughly 640-donor mean, N-insertions were reportedly fewer in an Asian-associated ancestry cluster in a later analysis.

The germline V gene has CDR1 SQVTM and CDR2 ANQGSEA. The CDR3 length is 13 residues. V lost 6 bases and J lost 2, with 14 bases in between. A multiplex PCR was run with 60 Vbeta primers and 13 Jbeta primers. Sequencing was performed with immunoSEQ multiplex PCR; in TCRdb, only in-frame clones are kept and a portion is missing. The sample consists of about 210,000 clones, more than 75% of them appearing once. In regard to this clone: Its target is not known.

The V call is TRBV29-1, the J call TRBJ2-7; TRBD1 might be the D (5 bases). The clonotype comes from a girl aged 2 to 9 in good health and CMV-seronegative. The sequencing input was PBMCs. CDR3 in DNA: TGCAGCGTAACGACAGTATTTCCCTACGAGCAGTACTTC. This encodes CSVTTVFPYEQYF.